This TCR beta chain was sequenced for a study of shared clonotypes between healthy human individuals. The CDR3 extends over 12 amino acids. From germline, CDR1 is SGHRS and CDR2 YFSETQ. Trimming shortened V by 2 bases and J by 8 bases, and 10 bases separated the two germline ends. Only one count was recorded for this clone. Profiled with immunoSEQ multiplex PCR; TCRdb holds only in-frame clones, not every one. The repertoire holds about 490,000 clones, 79% seen once, with roughly 12% in the top ten. The chain has TRBV5-1 and TRBJ1-2; D uncertain. The sequence came from a woman aged 40 to 49 in good health. Some clones in this sample may be carry-over from other donors' samples. What was sequenced was PBMCs. CDR3 residues: CASSLGSEGYTF. The CDR3 nucleotides are TGCGCCAGCAGCTTAGGGTCCGAGGGCTACACCTTC.